The entry below gives a single TCR beta chain sequence along with its context. Its specificity is unknown. This entry belongs to a study of T cell repertoires in cytomegalovirus infection. Study context: Both CMV infection and a matching HLA type were indicated by public TCR beta signatures.

V gave up 3 bases and J gave up 3 bases; unmatched junction bases: 4. CDR1 KGHDR and CDR2 SFDVKD come from the germline V gene. The CDR3 covers 15 residues. TCRdb reanalysed the reads using MiXCR and keeps one entry per CDR3 protein. The sample includes 510,000 or so distinct CDR3 sequences, less than 30% seen only once; the top ten take roughly an eighth. Overall study findings and caveats: Carriage of CMV together with the relevant HLA was identifiable through cumulative public TCR beta family frequency. CMV-specific HLA-C-restricted TCR beta clonotypes dominated the ex vivo response.

The material sequenced was PBMCs. The TCR sequence derives from a human donor in good health (CMV status not recorded). Some clones in this sample may be carry-over from other donors' samples. The chain employs TRBV24-1 and TRBJ2-7; 10 bases match TRBD2. As DNA, the CDR3 is TGTGCCACCAGTGATCCCGGGACTAGCGTCTACGAGCAGTACTTC. This codes for CATSDPGTSVYEQYF.